Included here is one T cell receptor beta chain sequence, with context. This specimen comes from a study of blood T cell repertoires in COVID-19. Per the germline V gene, CDR1 is SGHRS and CDR2 is YFSETQ. CDR3 length equals 14 residues. V was pared by 0 bases and J by 4 bases, with 4 bases of the junction left unmatched. Assay: immunoSEQ multiplex PCR; the TCRdb copy retains only in-frame clones and omits some. Here the sample spans over 250,000 clones, approximately 86% being singletons. The receptor was derived from a man aged 35-49 years who had recovered from COVID-19. Sequencing input: peripheral blood. J is TRBJ2-7 and V is TRBV5-1; 7 bases match TRBD2. As DNA, the CDR3 is TGCGCCAGCAGCTTGGGACTAGCCCGATACGAGCAGTACTTC. It encodes CASSLGLARYEQYF.